This T cell receptor beta chain was observed in a study of T cell changes during pregnancy in multiple sclerosis. Germline lookup yields CDR1 SGHTA and CDR2 FQGNSA. The ends were cut back, 5 bases at V and 1 base at J, with 12 bases in the middle. This CDR3 region has 15 residues. Sequencing used immunoSEQ multiplex PCR; TCRdb keeps in-frame clones, though not all of them. This table has 40,000 to 60,000 clones, about nine tenths appearing once. The sequencing used CD4+ T cells from peripheral blood mononuclear cells, collected in the third trimester of pregnancy. The chain is built from TRBV7-2 and TRBJ1-5, with D maybe TRBD1 (5 bases). The TCR originated in a female donor with multiple sclerosis, enrolled in a pregnancy study. CDR3 DNA: TGTGCCAGCAGCCCCGGGGGGGGGAGCAATCAGCCCCAGCATTTT. Its protein product is CASSPGGGSNQPQHF.